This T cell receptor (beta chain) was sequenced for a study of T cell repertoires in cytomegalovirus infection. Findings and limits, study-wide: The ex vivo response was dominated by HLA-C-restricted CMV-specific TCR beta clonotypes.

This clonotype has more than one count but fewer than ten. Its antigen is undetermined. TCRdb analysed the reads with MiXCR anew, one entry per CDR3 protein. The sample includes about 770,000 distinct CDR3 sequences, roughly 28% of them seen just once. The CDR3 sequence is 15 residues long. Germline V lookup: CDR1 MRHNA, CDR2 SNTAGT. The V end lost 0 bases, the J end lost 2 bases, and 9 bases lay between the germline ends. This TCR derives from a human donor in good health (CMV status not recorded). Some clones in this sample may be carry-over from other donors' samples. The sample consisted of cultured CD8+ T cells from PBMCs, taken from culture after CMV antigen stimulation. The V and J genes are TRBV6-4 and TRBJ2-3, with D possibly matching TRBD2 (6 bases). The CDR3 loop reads CASSDSAGPTDTQYF. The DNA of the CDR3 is TGTGCCAGCAGTGACTCGGCGGGGCCCACAGATACGCAGTATTTT.